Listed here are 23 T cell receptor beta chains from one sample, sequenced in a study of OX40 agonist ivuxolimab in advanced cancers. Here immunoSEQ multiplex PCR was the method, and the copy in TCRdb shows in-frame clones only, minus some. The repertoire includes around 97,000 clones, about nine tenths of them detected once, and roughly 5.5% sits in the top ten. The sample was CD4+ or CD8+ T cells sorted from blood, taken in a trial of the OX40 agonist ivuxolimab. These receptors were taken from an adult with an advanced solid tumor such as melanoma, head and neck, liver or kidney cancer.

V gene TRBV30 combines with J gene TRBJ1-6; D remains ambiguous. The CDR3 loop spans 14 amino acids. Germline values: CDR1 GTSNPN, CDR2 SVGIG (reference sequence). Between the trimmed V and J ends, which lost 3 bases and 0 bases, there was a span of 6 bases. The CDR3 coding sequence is TGTGCCTGGAGATGGGGCTCCTATAATTCACCCCTCCACTTT. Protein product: CAWRWGSYNSPLHF.

This chain's CDR3 is CASSVWDNLALNTEAFF. CDR3 sequence (DNA): TGTGCCAGCAGCGTGTGGGACAACCTTGCTCTGAACACTGAAGCTTTCTTT. J is TRBJ1-1 and V is TRBV11-1; perhaps TRBD1 as D (6 bases). This CDR3 comprises 17 residues. Germline assignment: CDR1 SGHAT and CDR2 FQDESV (reference sequence). The V end lost 5 bases, the J end lost 0 bases, and 19 bases lay between the germline ends.

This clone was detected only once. The chain's CDR3 is CASSQDQTRGTNEKLFF. In DNA form, the CDR3 reads TGCGCCAGCAGCCAAGATCAAACAAGGGGGACTAATGAAAAACTGTTTTTT. This chain connects TRBV4-1 to TRBJ1-4; D is possibly TRBD1 (6 bases). This CDR3 has 17 residues. Germline loops: CDR1 MGHRA, CDR2 YSYEKL. V was clipped by 0 bases and J by 2 bases, with 13 bases between them.

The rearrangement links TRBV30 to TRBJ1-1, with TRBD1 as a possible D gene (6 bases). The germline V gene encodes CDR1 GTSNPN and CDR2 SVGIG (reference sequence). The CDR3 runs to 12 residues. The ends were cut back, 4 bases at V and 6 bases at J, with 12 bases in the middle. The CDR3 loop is CAWTDRSSEAFF. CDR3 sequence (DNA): TGTGCCTGGACTGACAGGTCCTCTGAAGCTTTCTTT.

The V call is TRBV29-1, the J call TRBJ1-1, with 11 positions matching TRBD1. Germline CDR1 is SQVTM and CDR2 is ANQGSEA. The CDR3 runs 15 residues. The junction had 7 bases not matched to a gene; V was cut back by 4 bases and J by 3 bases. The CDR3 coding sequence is TGCAGCGTTGGTGGGGGGACAGGGGGATACACTGAAGCTTTCTTT. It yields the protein CSVGGGTGGYTEAFF.

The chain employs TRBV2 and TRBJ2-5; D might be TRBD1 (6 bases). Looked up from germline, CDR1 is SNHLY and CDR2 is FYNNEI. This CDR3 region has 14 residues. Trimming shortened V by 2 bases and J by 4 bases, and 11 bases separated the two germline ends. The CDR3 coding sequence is TGTGCCAGCAGTGAACGTGGCAGGGGAGAGACCCAGTACTTC. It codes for CASSERGRGETQYF.

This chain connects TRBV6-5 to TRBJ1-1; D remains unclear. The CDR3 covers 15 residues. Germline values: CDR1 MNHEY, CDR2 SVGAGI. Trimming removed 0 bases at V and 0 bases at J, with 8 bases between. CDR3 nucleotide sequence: TGTGCCAGCAGTTACTCGATTTGGATGAACACTGAAGCTTTCTTT. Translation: CASSYSIWMNTEAFF.

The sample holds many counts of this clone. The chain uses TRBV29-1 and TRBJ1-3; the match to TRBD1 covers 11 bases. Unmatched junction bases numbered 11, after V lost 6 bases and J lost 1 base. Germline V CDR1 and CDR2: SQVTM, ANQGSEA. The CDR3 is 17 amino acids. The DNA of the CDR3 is TGCAGCGTCATAGGACAGGGGGCCGCCCCATCTGGAAACACCATATATTTT. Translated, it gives CSVIGQGAAPSGNTIYF.

The CDR3, as DNA: TGTGCCAGCAGTCGGGACAGAACTAATGAAAAACTGTTTTTT. Translating it yields CASSRDRTNEKLFF. The rearrangement joins TRBV9 to TRBJ1-4, with 7 bases fitting TRBD1. This CDR3 is built from 14 residues. CDR1 SGDLS and CDR2 YYNGEE come from the germline V gene. Germline trimming cut 5 bases from V and 1 base from J; bases unmatched to any gene: 2.

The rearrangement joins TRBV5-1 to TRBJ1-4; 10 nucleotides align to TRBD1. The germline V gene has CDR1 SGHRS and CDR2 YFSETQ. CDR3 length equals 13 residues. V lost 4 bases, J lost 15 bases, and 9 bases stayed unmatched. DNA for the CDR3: TGCGCCAGCAGCCGACAGACAGGGGGCGACGTGTTTTTT. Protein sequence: CASSRQTGGDVFF.

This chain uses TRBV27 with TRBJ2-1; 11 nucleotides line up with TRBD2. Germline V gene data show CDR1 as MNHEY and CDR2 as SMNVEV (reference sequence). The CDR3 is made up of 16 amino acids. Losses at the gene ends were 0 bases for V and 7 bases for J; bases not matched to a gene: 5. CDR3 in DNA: TGTGCCAGCAGTTTATCGAGGGCTAGCGGGAGGAATGAGCAGTTCTTC. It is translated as CASSLSRASGRNEQFF.

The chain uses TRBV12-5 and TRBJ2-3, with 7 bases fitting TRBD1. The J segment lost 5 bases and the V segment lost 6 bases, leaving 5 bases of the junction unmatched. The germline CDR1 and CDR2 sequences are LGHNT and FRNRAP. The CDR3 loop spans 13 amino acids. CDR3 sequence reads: CASGQYRGDTQYF. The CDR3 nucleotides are TGTGCTAGTGGACAATACAGGGGAGATACGCAGTATTTT.

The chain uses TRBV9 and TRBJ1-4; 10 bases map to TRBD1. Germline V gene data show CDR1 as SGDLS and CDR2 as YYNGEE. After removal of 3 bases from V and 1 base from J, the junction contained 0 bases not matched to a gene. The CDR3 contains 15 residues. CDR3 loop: CASSGTGGTNEKLFF. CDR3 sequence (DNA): TGTGCCAGCAGCGGGACAGGGGGAACTAATGAAAAACTGTTTTTT.

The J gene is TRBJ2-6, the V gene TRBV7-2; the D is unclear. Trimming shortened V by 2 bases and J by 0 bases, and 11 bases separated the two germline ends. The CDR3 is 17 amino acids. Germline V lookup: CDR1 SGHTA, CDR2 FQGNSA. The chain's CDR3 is CASSLSLMVSGANVLTF. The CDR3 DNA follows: TGTGCCAGCAGCTTATCCCTGATGGTCTCTGGGGCCAACGTCCTGACTTTC.

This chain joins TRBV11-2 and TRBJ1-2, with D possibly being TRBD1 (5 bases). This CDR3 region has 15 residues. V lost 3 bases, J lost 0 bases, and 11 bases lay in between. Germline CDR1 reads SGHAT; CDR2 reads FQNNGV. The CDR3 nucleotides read TGTGCCAGCAGCTTGGGGGGGGTGGCTAACTATGGCTACACCTTC. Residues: CASSLGGVANYGYTF.

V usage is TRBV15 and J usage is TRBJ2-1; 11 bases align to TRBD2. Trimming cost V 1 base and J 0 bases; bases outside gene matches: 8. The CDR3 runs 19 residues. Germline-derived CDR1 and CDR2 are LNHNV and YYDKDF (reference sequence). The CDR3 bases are TGTGCCACCAGCAGAGGACCCGGGACTAGCGGATTCTCCTACAATGAGCAGTTCTTC. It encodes CATSRGPGTSGFSYNEQFF. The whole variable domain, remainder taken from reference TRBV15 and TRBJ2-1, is DAMVIQNPRYQVTQFGKPVTLSCSQTLNHNVMYWYQQKSSQAPKLLFHYYDKDFNNEADTPDNFQSRRPNTSFCFLDIRSPGLGDTAMYLCATSRGPGTSGFSYNEQFFGPGTRLTVL.

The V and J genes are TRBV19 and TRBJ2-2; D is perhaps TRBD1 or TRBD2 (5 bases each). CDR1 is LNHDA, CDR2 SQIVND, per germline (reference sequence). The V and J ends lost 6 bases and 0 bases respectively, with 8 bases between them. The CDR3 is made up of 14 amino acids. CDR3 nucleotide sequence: TGTGCCAGTAGAAAGGGACCGAACACCGGGGAGCTGTTTTTT. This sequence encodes CASRKGPNTGELFF.

The CDR3 DNA is TGTGCCAGCAGGTCGGTAGCGGGAGCCGTATACGAGCAGTACTTC. This gives the protein CASRSVAGAVYEQYF. The V gene is TRBV27, the J gene TRBJ2-7; 9 bases match TRBD2. The CDR3 covers 15 residues. Germline trimming cut 6 bases from V and 4 bases from J; bases unmatched to any gene: 10. CDR1 and CDR2 from the germline V gene are MNHEY and SMNVEV (reference sequence).

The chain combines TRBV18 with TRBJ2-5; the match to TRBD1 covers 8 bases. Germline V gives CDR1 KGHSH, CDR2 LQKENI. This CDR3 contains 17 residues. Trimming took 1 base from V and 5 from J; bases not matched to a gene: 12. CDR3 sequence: CASSPRPGGTRGETQYF. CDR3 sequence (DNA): TGTGCCAGCTCACCACGTCCAGGGGGCACGAGAGGGGAGACCCAGTACTTC.

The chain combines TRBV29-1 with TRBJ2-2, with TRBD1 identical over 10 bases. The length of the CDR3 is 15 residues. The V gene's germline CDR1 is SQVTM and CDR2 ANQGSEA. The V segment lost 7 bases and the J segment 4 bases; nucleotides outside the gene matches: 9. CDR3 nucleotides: TGCAGCGCCCGGACAGGGGGATTAAGCACCGGGGAGCTGTTTTTT. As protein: CSARTGGLSTGELFF.

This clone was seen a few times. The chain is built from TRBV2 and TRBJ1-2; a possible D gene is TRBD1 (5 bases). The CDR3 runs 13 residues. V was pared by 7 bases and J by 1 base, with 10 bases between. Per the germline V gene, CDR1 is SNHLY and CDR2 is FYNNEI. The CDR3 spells CASIQDINYGYTF. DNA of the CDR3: TGTGCCAGCATCCAGGACATTAACTATGGCTACACCTTC.

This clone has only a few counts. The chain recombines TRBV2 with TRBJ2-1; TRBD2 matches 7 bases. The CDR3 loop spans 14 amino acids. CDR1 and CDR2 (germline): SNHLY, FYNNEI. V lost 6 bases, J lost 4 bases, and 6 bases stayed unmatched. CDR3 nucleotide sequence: TGTGCCAGCAGAGCCGGGGGGTCGTACAATGAGCAGTTCTTC. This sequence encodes CASRAGGSYNEQFF.

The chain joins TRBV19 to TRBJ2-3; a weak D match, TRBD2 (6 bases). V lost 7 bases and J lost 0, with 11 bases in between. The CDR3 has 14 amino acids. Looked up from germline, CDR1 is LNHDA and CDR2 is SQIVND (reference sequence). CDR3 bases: TGTGCCAGTACCAAAAGCGGGAGCACAGATACGCAGTATTTT. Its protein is CASTKSGSTDTQYF.